These 27 T cell receptor beta chains were all obtained from the same sample, sequenced in a study of monozygotic twins with inflammatory bowel disease. Each CDR3 protein gets one entry in TCRdb, which reprocessed the 5' RACE reads and gives no DNA. In total, the table holds some 170,000 distinct CDR3 sequences. The specimen was blood. The receptor source for this set is a human donor with ulcerative colitis or Crohn's disease, or a healthy co-twin of an affected twin (not recorded which).

V and J are TRBV19 and TRBJ2-3; no DNA is available, so the TRBD1 call from TCRdb remains unchecked. The CDR3 length is 16 residues. From germline, CDR1 is LNHDA and CDR2 SQIVND (reference sequence). The CDR3 sequence: CATSGRLLAGADTQYF.

The V call is TRBV30, the J call TRBJ1-2; TCRdb designates TRBD1, a call that cannot be tested without DNA. This CDR3 is built from 14 residues. CDR1 and CDR2 (germline): GTSNPN, SVGIG (reference sequence). CDR3 region: CAWSRAGVDYGYTF.

The chain recombines TRBV20-1 with TRBJ1-2; absent DNA, TCRdb's TRBD1 call cannot be checked. CDR3 size: 12 residues. The germline CDR1 and CDR2 sequences are DFQATT and SNEGSKA (reference sequence). CDR3 sequence reads: CSPGQSIYGYTF.

The chain has TRBV18 and TRBJ1-2; as DNA is missing, the TRBD1 call by TCRdb cannot be tested. The CDR3 runs to 14 residues. Germline CDR1 is KGHSH and CDR2 is LQKENI. The CDR3 loop reads CASSPDRVPYGYTF.

This chain uses TRBV12-3 or TRBV12-4 with TRBJ2-7; the TRBD1 assignment by TCRdb is unverifiable without DNA. The CDR3 consists of 14 residues. CDR3 residues: CASSPDRGWNEQYF.

The chain uses TRBV20-1 and TRBJ1-3; TCRdb reports TRBD1, a call that lacks DNA to check it against. Looked up from germline, CDR1 is DFQATT and CDR2 is SNEGSKA (reference sequence). The CDR3 length is 18 residues. CDR3: CSARDISPSGSHGNTIYF.

The chain couples TRBV10-2 to TRBJ2-7; TCRdb designates TRBD1, a call that cannot be tested without DNA. The CDR3 sequence is 12 residues long. CDR1 WSHSY and CDR2 SAAADI come from the germline V gene. The CDR3 loop is CASQQGVYEQYF.

This rearrangement joins TRBV5-1 to TRBJ2-2; the TCRdb D gene call, TRBD1, has no DNA to confirm it. This CDR3 is 15 amino acids long. Germline V gene lookup returns CDR1 SGHRS and CDR2 YFSETQ. The CDR3: CASSKGQGYTGELFF.

The chain uses TRBV7-9 and TRBJ2-7; TCRdb's D call of TRBD1 is untestable without DNA. From germline, CDR1 is SEHNR and CDR2 FQNEAQ (reference sequence). This CDR3 is 13 amino acids long. The CDR3 reads CAGGRTTSGEQYF. Supplemented by reference TRBV7-9 and TRBJ2-7, the full variable domain reads DTGVSQNPRHKITKRGQNVTFRCDPISEHNRLYWYRQTLGQGPEFLTYFQNEAQLEKSRLLSDRFSAERPKGSFSTLEIQRTEQGDSAMYLCAGGRTTSGEQYFGPGTRLTVT.

V usage is TRBV5-1 and J usage is TRBJ2-7; the TCRdb D gene call, TRBD1, has no DNA to confirm it. In germline, CDR1 is SGHRS, CDR2 YFSETQ. The length of the CDR3 is 13 residues. CDR3 in amino acids: CASSFGDGYEQYF.

V gene TRBV14 combines with J gene TRBJ2-7. Germline values: CDR1 SGHDN, CDR2 FVKESK. CDR3 size: 14 residues. CDR3 in amino acids: CASSQGGYSYEQYF.

The gene calls are TRBV5-5 and TRBJ1-6; TCRdb names TRBD1, which stays unverified in the absence of DNA. This CDR3 spans 15 amino acids. Germline CDR1 reads SGHKS; CDR2 reads YYEKEE (reference sequence). CDR3 residues: CASSGDPVDDSPLHF. Together with reference TRBV5-5 and TRBJ1-6, the CDR3 gives the full variable domain: DAGVTQSPTHLIKTRGQQVTLRCSPISGHKSVSWYQQVLGQGPQFIFQYYEKEERGRGNFPDRFSARQFPNYSSELNVNALLLGDSALYLCASSGDPVDDSPLHFGNGTRLTVT.

The chain carries TRBV7-2 and TRBJ2-7. Germline lookup yields CDR1 SGHTA and CDR2 FQGNSA. The CDR3 runs 13 residues. The CDR3 is CASSYHVTYEQYF.

The J gene is TRBJ2-2, the V gene TRBV7-6; the TCRdb call, TRBD1, lacks DNA for checking. Germline CDR1 SGHVS, CDR2 FNYEAQ. The CDR3 length is 15 residues. CDR3 region: CASSLAGGHTGELFF.

The gene calls are TRBV4-1 and TRBJ2-2; checking the TCRdb D call of TRBD2 is not possible without DNA. This CDR3 contains 16 residues. CDR1 and CDR2 (germline): MGHRA, YSYEKL. The CDR3: CASSQVGLAEGRELFF.

The chain carries TRBV11-2 and TRBJ2-1; TCRdb returns TRBD2, unconfirmable since there is no DNA. This CDR3 is 15 amino acids long. The V gene's germline CDR1 is SGHAT and CDR2 FQNNGV. The CDR3 loop reads CASSLEGGGNNEQFF.

This sequence joins TRBV10-3 and TRBJ1-1. The CDR3 is made up of 12 amino acids. CDR1 and CDR2 from the germline V gene are ENHRY and SYGVKD. The CDR3 protein is CAISGLTGEAFF.

The chain recombines TRBV20-1 with TRBJ1-3. Germline V CDR1 and CDR2: DFQATT, SNEGSKA (reference sequence). The CDR3 has 14 amino acids. CDR3 sequence reads: CSARVDSSGNTIYF.

The CDR3 sequence: CASSEAQGTGTEAFF. The chain has TRBV5-5 and TRBJ1-1; as DNA is missing, the TRBD1 call by TCRdb cannot be tested. CDR1 is SGHKS, CDR2 YYEKEE, per germline (reference sequence). The CDR3 length is 15 residues.

The CDR3 reads CASSERYEQYF. The chain couples TRBV2 to TRBJ2-7. The CDR3 loop spans 11 amino acids. From germline, CDR1 is SNHLY and CDR2 FYNNEI.

CDR3 residues: CSVGWTPISYEQYF. The chain carries TRBV29-1 and TRBJ2-7; TCRdb's D gene call, TRBD1, goes unchecked for lack of DNA. CDR1 is SQVTM, CDR2 ANQGSEA, per germline. This CDR3 comprises 14 residues.

The chain couples TRBV27 to TRBJ1-1. Germline CDR1 is MNHEY and CDR2 is SMNVEV (reference sequence). CDR3 length equals 14 residues. The CDR3 sequence is CASRPLTVNTEAFF.

J is TRBJ2-1 and V is TRBV5-1; lacking DNA, the TRBD1 call made by TCRdb goes unchecked. This CDR3 has 18 amino acids. Germline loops: CDR1 SGHRS, CDR2 YFSETQ. CDR3 sequence: CASSLFIGAGAPYNEQFF.

This chain links TRBV7-9 with TRBJ1-1; TCRdb proposes TRBD1, but this gene call is untestable without DNA. CDR3 length: 14 amino acids. CDR1 and CDR2 from the germline V gene are SEHNR and FQNEAQ (reference sequence). CDR3 sequence reads: CASSLPTGGTEAFF. Combining the CDR3 with reference TRBV7-9 and TRBJ1-1 gives the whole variable domain DTGVSQNPRHKITKRGQNVTFRCDPISEHNRLYWYRQTLGQGPEFLTYFQNEAQLEKSRLLSDRFSAERPKGSFSTLEIQRTEQGDSAMYLCASSLPTGGTEAFFGQGTRLTVV.

The rearrangement uses TRBV27 and TRBJ2-1; the TCRdb call, TRBD1, lacks DNA for checking. This CDR3 comprises 15 residues. CDR1 and CDR2 from the germline V gene are MNHEY and SMNVEV (reference sequence). Here the CDR3 reads CASSKTGGLYNEQFF.

The chain couples TRBV4-3 to TRBJ2-1. Germline V gene sequence: CDR1 LGHNA, CDR2 YSLEER. This CDR3 comprises 16 residues. This CDR3 is CASSQEAGATYNEQFF.

V is TRBV5-1 and J is TRBJ2-7. CDR3 length: 16 residues. Germline CDR1 reads SGHRS; CDR2 reads YFSETQ. The chain's CDR3 is CASSHHQRLNSYEQYF.